These T cell receptor beta chains were read from a single sample in a study of blood T cell repertoires in COVID-19. Sequencing used immunoSEQ multiplex PCR; TCRdb keeps in-frame clones, though not all of them. The sample lists about 210,000 clones; 82% were seen once. Sequenced input: peripheral blood. These receptors were obtained from a woman aged 70 to 79 with COVID-19, enrolled during active disease. CDR3s leave out the opening cysteine and the closing phenylalanine or tryptophan.

j_gene | v_gene | CDR3aa
TRBJ1-3 | TRBV30 | AWGEGAGNTIY
TRBJ1-2 | TRBV10-3 | AIRVGEHYGYT
TRBJ2-1 | TRBV7-9 | ASSLGAGGRNNEQF
TRBJ2-7 | TRBV14 | ASSLISGTRVYEQY
TRBJ2-5 | TRBV6-2/TRBV6-3 | ASSYSTSGSRETQY
TRBJ2-7 | TRBV3-1/TRBV3-2 | ASKERGARMREQY
TRBJ1-6 | TRBV7-8 | ASRAGTTYNSPLH
TRBJ2-3 | TRBV29-1 | SVENVGRTGGTQY
TRBJ1-1 | TRBV10-1 | ASSDFRDRGINTEAF
TRBJ2-7 | TRBV29-1 | SVLSHPGSEQY
TRBJ2-7 | TRBV28 | ASTGRSYEQY
TRBJ2-1 | TRBV6-1 | ASRRGKVESGEQF
TRBJ2-5 | TRBV19 | ASTHGRLTLVPFVKWIQETQY
TRBJ2-7 | TRBV28 | ASSLWSTSGSYEQY
TRBJ2-7 | TRBV5-1 | ASSLLSSYEQY
TRBJ1-2 | TRBV6-5 | ASSPPGYGYT
TRBJ2-5 | TRBV9 | ASSVGSEPGETQY
TRBJ1-1 | TRBV6-5 | ASAGGEGEAF
TRBJ1-6 | TRBV14 | ASSQVRNNSPLH
TRBJ1-5 | TRBV28 | ASRSQVNQPQH
TRBJ1-4 | TRBV20-1 | SASIRTGTNEKLF
TRBJ2-3 | TRBV9 | ASSSHPTGITDTQY
TRBJ2-3 | TRBV14 | ASSPGLTDTQY
TRBJ2-5 | TRBV2 | ASSAQESQAQY
TRBJ2-1 | TRBV3-1/TRBV3-2 | ASSQDNAGAVYNEQF
TRBJ2-7 | TRBV29-1 | SVVGDEQY